This T cell receptor (beta chain) was identified during a study of human T cells and chemical hapten exposure. Notes on the study in general: The number of TCRs over 1 in 1000 frequency stayed unchanged after DPC. The formation of large CDR3 similarity clusters by expanded TCRs significantly exceeded that of controls.

This clonotype was detected only a few times. No antigen is known for it. Noted time point: patch test 2, 6 weeks after DPC sensitization. Documented treatment: therapeutic diphenylcyclopropenone sensitization with weekly scalp DPC. Those who donated were patients with alopecia, 18 to 70 years of age, and suitable for DPC. V lost 3 bases and J lost 4, with 9 bases in between. This CDR3 contains 13 residues. CDR1 is SGHAT, CDR2 FQNNGV, per germline. Via MiXCR, TCRdb re-called the RACE reads, giving one row per CDR3 protein. The sample lists some 350,000 distinct CDR3 sequences; 6% to 7% were seen once. Sequences were derived from whole blood, sampled in connection with sensitization to the hapten diphenylcyclopropenone (DPC). The V call is TRBV11-2, the J call TRBJ1-1, with unresolved D. This receptor was identified in a woman under 30 with alopecia areata. Some clones in this sample may be carry-over from other donors' samples. CDR3 in DNA: TGTGCCAGCAGCTTCCCCGACGGCACTGAAGCTTTCTTT. Translating gives CASSFPDGTEAFF.